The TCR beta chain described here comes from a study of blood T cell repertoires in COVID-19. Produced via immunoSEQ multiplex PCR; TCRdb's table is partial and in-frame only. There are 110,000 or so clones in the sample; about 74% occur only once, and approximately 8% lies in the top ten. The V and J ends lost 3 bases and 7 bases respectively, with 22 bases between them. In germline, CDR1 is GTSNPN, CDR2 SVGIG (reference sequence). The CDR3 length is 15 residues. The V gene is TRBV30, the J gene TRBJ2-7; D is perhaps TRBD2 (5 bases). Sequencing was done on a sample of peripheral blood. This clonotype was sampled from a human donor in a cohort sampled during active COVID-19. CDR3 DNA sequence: TGTGCCTGGAGACCCCTCCGCGGTAATCGAGGGGAGCAGTACTTC. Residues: CAWRPLRGNRGEQYF.